The sequence of this T cell receptor beta chain was determined in a study of vaccination effects on CD4 cells after COVID-19. V gave up 10 bases and J gave up 1 base; unmatched junction bases: 7. CDR3 size: 14 residues. Germline CDR1 SGHNT, CDR2 YYREEE (reference sequence). Turning to this clone: The antigen is not known.

This table comes from immunoSEQ multiplex PCR, and its TCRdb copy is limited to in-frame clones, with some not included. Of tens of thousands of clones listed, about 67% are singletons. Ahead of sequencing, the ViraFEST assay grew antigen-specific CD4+ T cells using viral peptide pools. Cultured cells yielded isolated CD4+ T cells after approximately nine days. Each participant was given two doses of one vaccine (BNT162b2 or mRNA-1273). The source is a human donor who received a COVID-19 vaccine. The source was CD4+ T cells from PBMCs cultured with HCoV-229E spike peptides, collected after COVID-19 vaccination. This chain uses TRBV5-4 with TRBJ2-3, with 9 bases identical to TRBD2. The CDR3 DNA reads TGTGCCTCAAATAGCGGGGGACGCACAGATACGCAGTATTTT. It translates to CASNSGGRTDTQYF. The variable domain in full, with the rest retrieved from reference TRBV5-4 and TRBJ2-3, is ETGVTQSPTHLIKTRGQQVTLRCSSQSGHNTVSWYQQALGQGPQFIFQYYREEENGRGNFPPRFSGLQFPNYSSELNVNALELDDSALYLCASNSGGRTDTQYFGPGTRLTVL.